A selection of T cell receptor beta chains follows, all from one sample in a study of OX40 agonist ivuxolimab in advanced cancers. Produced via immunoSEQ multiplex PCR; TCRdb's table is partial and in-frame only. The repertoire consists of about 20,000 clones, with approximately 80% occurring once and the leading ten covering roughly 14%. Here the sequenced sample was CD4+ or CD8+ T cells sorted from blood, taken in a trial of the OX40 agonist ivuxolimab. The receptors were sampled from an adult with an advanced solid tumor such as melanoma, head and neck, liver or kidney cancer. The CDR3 runs from the conserved cysteine through the conserved F or W. Fields, in order: V gene, CDR3 length, D gene, J gene, clone size, CDR3 DNA, CDR3 protein. A D gene is named only where the DNA matches it firmly. Clone size is given for some rows only: seen once, a few or many times, or a class if the clone is expanded.

v_gene: TRBV7-2
len: 15
d_gene: .
j_gene: TRBJ1-5
abundance: .
CDR3nt: TGTGCCAGCAGCGGGGCAGGGGTAAACTATCAGCCCCAGCATTTT
CDR3aa: CASSGAGVNYQPQHF

v_gene: TRBV5-4
len: 16
d_gene: .
j_gene: TRBJ2-5
abundance: .
CDR3nt: TGTGCCAGCAGCTTGGACCGCACAGGGAGGGGAGAGACCCAGTACTTC
CDR3aa: CASSLDRTGRGETQYF

v_gene: TRBV4-3
len: 14
d_gene: .
j_gene: TRBJ2-3
abundance: .
CDR3nt: TGCGCCAGCAGCCAAGATGCCTTCACAGATACGCAGTATTTT
CDR3aa: CASSQDAFTDTQYF

v_gene: TRBV2
len: 17
d_gene: .
j_gene: TRBJ1-4
abundance: .
CDR3nt: TGTGCCAGCAGTGAAAGTCCCCCCGGGTCCACAAATGAAAAACTGTTTTTT
CDR3aa: CASSESPPGSTNEKLFF

v_gene: TRBV7-2
len: 15
d_gene: TRBD2
j_gene: TRBJ2-5
abundance: .
CDR3nt: TGTGCCAGCAGCGAAGGACTAGCGGAGAAAGAGACCCAGTACTTC
CDR3aa: CASSEGLAEKETQYF

v_gene: TRBV6-5
len: 15
d_gene: TRBD1
j_gene: TRBJ2-1
abundance: .
CDR3nt: TGTGCCAGCAGCCCCGGACAGGGGCGTCGGAATGAGCAGTTCTTC
CDR3aa: CASSPGQGRRNEQFF

v_gene: TRBV6-5
len: 16
d_gene: .
j_gene: TRBJ1-4
abundance: .
CDR3nt: TGTGCCAGCAGTTACTCGAGAAGTCAGGGAGTTGAAAAACTGTTTTTT
CDR3aa: CASSYSRSQGVEKLFF

v_gene: TRBV20-1
len: 11
d_gene: .
j_gene: TRBJ2-7
abundance: .
CDR3nt: TGCAGTGCTAGTAAGGCGTACGAGCAGTACTTC
CDR3aa: CSASKAYEQYF

v_gene: TRBV6-1
len: 13
d_gene: TRBD1
j_gene: TRBJ1-4
abundance: .
CDR3nt: TGTGCCAGCATCGACAGGGCTATCGAAAAACTGTTTTTT
CDR3aa: CASIDRAIEKLFF

v_gene: TRBV21-1
len: 13
d_gene: .
j_gene: TRBJ1-6
abundance: once
CDR3nt: TGTGCCAGCATCCTAGGGGCTGGGTCACCCCTCCACTTT
CDR3aa: CASILGAGSPLHF